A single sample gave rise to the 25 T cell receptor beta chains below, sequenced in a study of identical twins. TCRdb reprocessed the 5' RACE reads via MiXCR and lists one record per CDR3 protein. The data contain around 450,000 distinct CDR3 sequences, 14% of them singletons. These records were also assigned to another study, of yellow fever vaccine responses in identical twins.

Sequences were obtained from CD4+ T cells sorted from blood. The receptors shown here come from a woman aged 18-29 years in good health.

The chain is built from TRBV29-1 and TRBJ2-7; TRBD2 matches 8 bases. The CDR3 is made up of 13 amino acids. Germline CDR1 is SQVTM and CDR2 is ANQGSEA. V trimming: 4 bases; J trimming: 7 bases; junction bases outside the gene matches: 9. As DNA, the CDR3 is TGCAGCGTTGCCCCCGGGGGGGCGAAAGAGCAGTACTTC. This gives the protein CSVAPGGAKEQYF.

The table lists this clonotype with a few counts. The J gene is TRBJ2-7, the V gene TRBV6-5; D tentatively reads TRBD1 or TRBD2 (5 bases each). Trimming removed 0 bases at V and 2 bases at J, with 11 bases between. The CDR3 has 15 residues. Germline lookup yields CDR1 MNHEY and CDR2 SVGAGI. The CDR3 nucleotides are TGTGCCAGCAGTTACTCTCGGGACGGAACCTACGAGCAGTACTTC. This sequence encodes CASSYSRDGTYEQYF.

The CDR3 loop reads CASSKISGMETQYF. CDR3 nucleotides: TGTGCCAGCAGCAAGATAAGCGGGATGGAGACCCAGTACTTC. The rearrangement links TRBV14 to TRBJ2-5; TRBD2 aligns across 7 bases. CDR1 and CDR2 from the germline V gene are SGHDN and FVKESK. With V trimmed by 5 bases and J by 5 bases, 8 bases remained unmatched. The CDR3 consists of 14 residues.

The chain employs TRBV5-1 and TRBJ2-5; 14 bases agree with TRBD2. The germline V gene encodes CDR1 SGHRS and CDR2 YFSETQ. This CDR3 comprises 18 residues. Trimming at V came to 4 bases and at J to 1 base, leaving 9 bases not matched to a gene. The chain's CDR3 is CASSTTSGGARGQETQYF. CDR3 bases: TGCGCCAGCAGCACGACTAGCGGGGGGGCCAGAGGCCAAGAGACCCAGTACTTC.

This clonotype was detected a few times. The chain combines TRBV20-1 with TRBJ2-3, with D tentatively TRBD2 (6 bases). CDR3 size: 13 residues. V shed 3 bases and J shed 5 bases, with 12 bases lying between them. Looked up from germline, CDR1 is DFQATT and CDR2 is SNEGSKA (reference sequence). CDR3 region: CSASKAGRDTQYF. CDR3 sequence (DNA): TGCAGTGCTAGCAAGGCGGGAAGAGATACGCAGTATTTT.

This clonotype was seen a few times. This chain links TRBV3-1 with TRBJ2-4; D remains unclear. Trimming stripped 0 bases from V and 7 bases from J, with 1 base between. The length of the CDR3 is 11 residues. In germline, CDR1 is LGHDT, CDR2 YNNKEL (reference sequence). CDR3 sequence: CASSQDNIQYF. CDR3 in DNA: TGTGCCAGCAGCCAAGACAACATTCAGTACTTC.

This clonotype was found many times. The CDR3 region has the DNA TGTGCCACCAGCGCGACAGTTGAGTCCTACAATGAGCAGTTCTTC. It yields the protein CATSATVESYNEQFF. The chain links TRBV15 to TRBJ2-1; maybe TRBD1 (5 bases). CDR1 LNHNV and CDR2 YYDKDF come from the germline V gene (reference sequence). This CDR3 spans 15 amino acids. The V end lost 5 bases, the J end lost 1 base, and 12 bases lay between the germline ends.

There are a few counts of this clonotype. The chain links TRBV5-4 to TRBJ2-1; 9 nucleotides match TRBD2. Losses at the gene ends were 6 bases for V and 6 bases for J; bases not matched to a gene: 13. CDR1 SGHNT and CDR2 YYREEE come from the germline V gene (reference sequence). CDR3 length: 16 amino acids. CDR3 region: CASTQGRLADLNEQFF. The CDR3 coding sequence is TGTGCCAGCACCCAAGGTCGACTAGCGGACCTCAATGAGCAGTTCTTC.

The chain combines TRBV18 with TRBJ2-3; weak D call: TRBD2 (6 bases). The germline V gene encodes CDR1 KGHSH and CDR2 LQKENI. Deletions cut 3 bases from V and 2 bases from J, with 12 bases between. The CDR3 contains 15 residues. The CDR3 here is CASSPNRLDTDTQYF. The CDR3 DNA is TGTGCCAGCTCACCGAACCGACTAGACACAGATACGCAGTATTTT.

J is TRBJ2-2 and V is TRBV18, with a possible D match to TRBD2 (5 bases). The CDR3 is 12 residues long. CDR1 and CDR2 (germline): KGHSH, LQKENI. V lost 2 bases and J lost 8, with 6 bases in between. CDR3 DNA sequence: TGTGCCAGCTCACCAGGAGGAGGGGAGCTGTTTTTT. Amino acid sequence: CASSPGGGELFF.

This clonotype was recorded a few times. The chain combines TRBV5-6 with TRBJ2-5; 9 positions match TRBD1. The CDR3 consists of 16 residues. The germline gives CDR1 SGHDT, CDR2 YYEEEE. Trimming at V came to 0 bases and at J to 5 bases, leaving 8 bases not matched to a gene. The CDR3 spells CASSLELQGAWETQYF. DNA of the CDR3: TGTGCCAGCAGCTTGGAACTACAGGGGGCGTGGGAGACCCAGTACTTC. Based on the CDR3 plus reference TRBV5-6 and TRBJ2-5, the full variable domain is DAGVTQSPTHLIKTRGQQVTLRCSPKSGHDTVSWYQQALGQGPQFIFQYYEEEERQRGNFPDRFSGHQFPNYSSELNVNALLLGDSALYLCASSLELQGAWETQYFGPGTRLLVL.

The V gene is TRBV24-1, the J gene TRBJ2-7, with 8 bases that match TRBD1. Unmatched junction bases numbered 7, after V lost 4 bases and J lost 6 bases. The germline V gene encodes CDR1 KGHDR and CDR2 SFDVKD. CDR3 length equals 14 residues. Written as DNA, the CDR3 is TGTGCCACCAGTGAATCCGGGACAGGAGTCGAGCAGTACTTC. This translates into CATSESGTGVEQYF.

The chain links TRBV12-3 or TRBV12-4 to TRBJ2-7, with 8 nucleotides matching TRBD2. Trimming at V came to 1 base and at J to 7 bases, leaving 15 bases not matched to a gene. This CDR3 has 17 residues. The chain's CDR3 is CASSLGMGLDLAGEQYF. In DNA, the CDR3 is TGTGCCAGCAGTTTAGGAATGGGACTAGATTTGGCAGGGGAGCAGTACTTC.

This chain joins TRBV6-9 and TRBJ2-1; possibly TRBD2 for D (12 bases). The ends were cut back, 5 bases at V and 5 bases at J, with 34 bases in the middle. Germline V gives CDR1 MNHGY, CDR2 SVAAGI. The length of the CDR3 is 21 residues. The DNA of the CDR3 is TGTGCCAGCAGTCGCGGGACAGGGGGACTAGCGGGCACGAGGGGCCACAATGAGCAGTTCTTC. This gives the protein CASSRGTGGLAGTRGHNEQFF.

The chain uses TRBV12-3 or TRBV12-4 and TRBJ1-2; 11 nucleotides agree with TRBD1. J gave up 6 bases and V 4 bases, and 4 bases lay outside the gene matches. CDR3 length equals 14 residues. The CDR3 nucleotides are TGTGCCAGCAGTTCTTGGACAGGGGGCAATGGCTACACCTTC. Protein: CASSSWTGGNGYTF.

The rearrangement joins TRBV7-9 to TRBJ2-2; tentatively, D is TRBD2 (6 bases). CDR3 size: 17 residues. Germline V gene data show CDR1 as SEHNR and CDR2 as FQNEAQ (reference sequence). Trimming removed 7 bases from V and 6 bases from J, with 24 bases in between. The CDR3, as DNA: TGTGCCAGCATCCCGGGGGATCTGCACCATCTGGCCGGGGAGCTGTTTTTT. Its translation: CASIPGDLHHLAGELFF.

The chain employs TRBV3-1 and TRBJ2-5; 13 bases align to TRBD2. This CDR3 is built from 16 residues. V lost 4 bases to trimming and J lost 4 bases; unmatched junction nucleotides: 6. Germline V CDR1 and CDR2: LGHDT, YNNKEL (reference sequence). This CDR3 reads CASSLRTSGSLETQYF. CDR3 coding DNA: TGTGCCAGCAGCCTACGGACTAGCGGGAGTTTAGAGACCCAGTACTTC.

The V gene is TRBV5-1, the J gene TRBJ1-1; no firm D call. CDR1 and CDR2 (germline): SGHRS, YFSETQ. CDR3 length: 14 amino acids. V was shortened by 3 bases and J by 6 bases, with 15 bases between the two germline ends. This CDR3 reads CASSSHTAQAEAFF. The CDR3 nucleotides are TGCGCCAGCAGCTCTCACACAGCTCAAGCTGAAGCTTTCTTT.

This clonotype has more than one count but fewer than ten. The CDR3 is CASTNGLASSDTQYF. In nucleotides, the CDR3 is TGTGCCAGCACCAACGGACTAGCATCTTCAGATACGCAGTATTTT. The chain links TRBV6-2 or TRBV6-3 to TRBJ2-3; 8 bases are shared with TRBD2. Per germline, CDR1 MNHEY and CDR2 SVGEGT. The CDR3 has 15 amino acids. Trimming took 7 bases from V and 4 from J; bases not matched to a gene: 10.

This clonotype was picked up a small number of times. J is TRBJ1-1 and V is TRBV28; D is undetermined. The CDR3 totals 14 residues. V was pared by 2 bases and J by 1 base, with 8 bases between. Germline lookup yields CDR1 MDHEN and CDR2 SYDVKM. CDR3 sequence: CASSLHTPNTEAFF. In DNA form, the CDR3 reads TGTGCCAGCAGTTTACACACGCCGAACACTGAAGCTTTCTTT. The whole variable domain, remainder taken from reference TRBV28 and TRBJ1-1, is DVKVTQSSRYLVKRTGEKVFLECVQDMDHENMFWYRQDPGLGLRLIYFSYDVKMKEKGDIPEGYSVSREKKERFSLILESASTNQTSMYLCASSLHTPNTEAFFGQGTRLTVV.

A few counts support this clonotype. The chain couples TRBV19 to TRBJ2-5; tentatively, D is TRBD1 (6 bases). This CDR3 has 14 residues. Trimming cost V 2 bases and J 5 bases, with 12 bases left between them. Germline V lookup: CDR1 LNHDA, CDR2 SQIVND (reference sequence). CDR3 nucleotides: TGTGCCAGTAGTATAAGGACAGACGTGGAGACCCAGTACTTC. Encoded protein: CASSIRTDVETQYF.

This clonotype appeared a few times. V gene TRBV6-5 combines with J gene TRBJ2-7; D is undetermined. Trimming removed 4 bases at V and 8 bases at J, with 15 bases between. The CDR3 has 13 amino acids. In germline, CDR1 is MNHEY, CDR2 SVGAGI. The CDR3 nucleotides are TGTGCCAGCAGTTCGTTCGGAGTCCCCCAGCAGTACTTC. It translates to CASSSFGVPQQYF.

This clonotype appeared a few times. The CDR3 sequence: CASSPTSGRMVFNEQFF. The DNA of the CDR3 is TGTGCCAGCAGCCCAACTAGCGGGAGGATGGTCTTCAATGAGCAGTTCTTC. The chain combines TRBV28 with TRBJ2-1; 12 positions match TRBD2. Unmatched junction bases numbered 12, after V lost 6 bases and J lost 6 bases. CDR3 size: 17 residues. Germline V gene data show CDR1 as MDHEN and CDR2 as SYDVKM.

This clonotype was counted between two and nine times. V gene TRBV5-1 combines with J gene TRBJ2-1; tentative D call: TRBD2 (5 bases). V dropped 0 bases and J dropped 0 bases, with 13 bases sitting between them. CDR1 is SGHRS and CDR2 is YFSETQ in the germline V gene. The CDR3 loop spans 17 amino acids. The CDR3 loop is CASSLAVGTSSYNEQFF. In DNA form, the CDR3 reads TGCGCCAGCAGCTTGGCCGTGGGAACTAGCTCCTACAATGAGCAGTTCTTC.

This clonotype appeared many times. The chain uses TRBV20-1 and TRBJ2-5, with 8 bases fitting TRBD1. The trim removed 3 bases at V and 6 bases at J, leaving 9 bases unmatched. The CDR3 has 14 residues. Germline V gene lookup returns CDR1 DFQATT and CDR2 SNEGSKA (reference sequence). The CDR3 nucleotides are TGCAGTGCTAGCAGGGGGCCTCCACTCAAGACCCAGTACTTC. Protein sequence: CSASRGPPLKTQYF.